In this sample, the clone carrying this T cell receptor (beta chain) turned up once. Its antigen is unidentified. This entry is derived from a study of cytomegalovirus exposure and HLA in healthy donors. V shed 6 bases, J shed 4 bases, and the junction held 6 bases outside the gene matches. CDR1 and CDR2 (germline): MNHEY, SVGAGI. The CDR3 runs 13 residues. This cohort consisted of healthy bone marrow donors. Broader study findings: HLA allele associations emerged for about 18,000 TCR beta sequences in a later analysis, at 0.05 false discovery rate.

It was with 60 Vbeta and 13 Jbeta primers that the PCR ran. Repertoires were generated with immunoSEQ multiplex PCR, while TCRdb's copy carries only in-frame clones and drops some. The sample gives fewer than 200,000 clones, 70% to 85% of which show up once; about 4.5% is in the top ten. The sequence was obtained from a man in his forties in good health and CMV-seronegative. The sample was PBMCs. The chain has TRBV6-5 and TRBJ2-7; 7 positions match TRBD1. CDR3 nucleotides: TGTGCCAGCAGAACAGGGGAGCGGTACGAGCAGTACTTC. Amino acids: CASRTGERYEQYF.